Following are 3 T cell receptor beta chains from one sample sequenced in a study of blood T cells in healthy people across ages. The authors ran a second PCR of about 6 to 11 cycles using a sample-barcoded 5' primer and a J-beta primer mix. TCRdb recomputed calls from the 5' RACE reads with MiXCR, one row per CDR3 protein. The data contain about 1.5 million distinct CDR3 sequences, under 55% of them singletons. The sample taken for sequencing was blood. These receptors were obtained from a woman under 30 in good health.

The V and J genes are TRBV12-3 or TRBV12-4 and TRBJ2-7, with D perhaps matching TRBD1 (5 bases). This CDR3 region has 15 residues. The V and J ends lost 3 bases and 2 bases respectively, with 14 bases between them. The CDR3 loop reads CASSFSRTSTYEQYF. DNA for the CDR3: TGTGCCAGCAGTTTTTCCCGGACATCCACCTACGAGCAGTACTTC.

This chain links TRBV4-2 with TRBJ2-4, with D maybe TRBD2 (6 bases). This CDR3 region has 18 residues. The germline CDR1 and CDR2 sequences are LGHNA and YNFKEQ. The V end was cut by 0 bases, the J end by 1 base, with 16 bases between. CDR3 loop: CASSQDYTAGLAKNIQYF. Here the CDR3 DNA reads TGTGCCAGCAGCCAAGATTATACTGCGGGGCTGGCCAAAAACATTCAGTACTTC.

This clonotype was counted between two and nine times. The V and J genes are TRBV10-3 and TRBJ1-2; TRBD1 agrees at 8 bases. J was trimmed by 3 bases and V by 2 bases; bases with no gene match: 8. The germline V gene has CDR1 ENHRY and CDR2 SYGVKD. The CDR3 loop spans 16 amino acids. CDR3 sequence (DNA): TGTGCCATCAGTGAGGGGACAGGAAAGGAGCACTATGGCTACACCTTC. It encodes CAISEGTGKEHYGYTF.